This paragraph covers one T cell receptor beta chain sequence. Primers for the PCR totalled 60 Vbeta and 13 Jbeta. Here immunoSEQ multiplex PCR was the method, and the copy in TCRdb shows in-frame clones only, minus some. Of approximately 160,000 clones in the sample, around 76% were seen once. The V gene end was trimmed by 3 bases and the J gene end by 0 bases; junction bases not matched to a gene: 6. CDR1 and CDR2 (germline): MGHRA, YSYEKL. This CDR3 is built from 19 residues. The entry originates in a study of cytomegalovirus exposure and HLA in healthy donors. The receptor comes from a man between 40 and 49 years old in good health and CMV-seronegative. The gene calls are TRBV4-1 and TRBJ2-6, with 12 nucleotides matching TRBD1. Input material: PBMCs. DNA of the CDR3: TGCGCCAGCAGCCACACCGGGACAGGGGGCCCCTCTGGGGCCAACGTCCTGACTTTC. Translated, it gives CASSHTGTGGPSGANVLTF.